This T cell receptor beta chain comes out of a study of blood T cells in healthy people across ages. Together with a sample-barcoded 5' primer, a J-beta primer mix was included in a second PCR lasting about 7 to 11 cycles. TCRdb processed the 5' RACE reads anew with MiXCR; each CDR3 protein has one entry. The sample yields roughly 1,500,000 distinct CDR3 sequences, roughly a third seen once. This clonotype was seen ten or more times. The trim removed 10 bases at V and 8 bases at J, leaving 10 bases unmatched. CDR1 is MNHEY, CDR2 SMNVEV, per germline (reference sequence). This CDR3 comprises 12 residues.

This chain joins TRBV27 and TRBJ1-2; 7 bases agree with TRBD1. The source of this sequence is a young woman in good health. Sequencing used blood. CDR3 sequence: CATKTGPLGYTF. The CDR3 nucleotides read TGTGCCACCAAGACAGGGCCGCTCGGCTACACCTTC.